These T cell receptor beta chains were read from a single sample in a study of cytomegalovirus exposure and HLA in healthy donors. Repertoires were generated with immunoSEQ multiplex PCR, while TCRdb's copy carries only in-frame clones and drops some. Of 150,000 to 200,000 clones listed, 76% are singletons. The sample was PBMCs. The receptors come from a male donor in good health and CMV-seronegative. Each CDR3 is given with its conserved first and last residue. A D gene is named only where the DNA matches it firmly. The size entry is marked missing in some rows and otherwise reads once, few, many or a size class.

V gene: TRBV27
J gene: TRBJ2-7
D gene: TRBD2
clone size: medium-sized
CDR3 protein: CASSFKAGGYEQYF
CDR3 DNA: TGTGCCAGCAGTTTTAAAGCGGGAGGCTACGAGCAGTACTTC

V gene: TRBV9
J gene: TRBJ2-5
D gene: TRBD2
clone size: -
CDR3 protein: CASSRRSGGAGETQYF
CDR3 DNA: TGTGCCAGCAGCCGCCGAAGCGGGGGGGCCGGGGAGACCCAGTACTTC

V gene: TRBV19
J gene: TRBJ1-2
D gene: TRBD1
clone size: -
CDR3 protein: CASSIDRLNRGIRKGYTF
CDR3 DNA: TGTGCCAGTAGTATAGATCGGCTTAACAGGGGAATACGGAAGGGCTACACCTTC

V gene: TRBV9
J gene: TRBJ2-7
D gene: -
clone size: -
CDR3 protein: CASGSEAEPSYEQYF
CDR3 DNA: TGTGCCAGCGGTTCCGAAGCGGAGCCCTCCTACGAGCAGTACTTC

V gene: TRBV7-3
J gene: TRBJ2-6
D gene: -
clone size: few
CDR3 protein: CAEKGGAWSGANVLTF
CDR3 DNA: TGTGCCGAGAAAGGGGGGGCCTGGTCTGGGGCCAACGTCCTGACTTTC

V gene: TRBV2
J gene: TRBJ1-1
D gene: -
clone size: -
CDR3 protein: CASSGSRATGVNTEAFF
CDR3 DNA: TGTGCCAGCAGTGGATCCCGGGCCACGGGGGTGAACACTGAAGCTTTCTTT

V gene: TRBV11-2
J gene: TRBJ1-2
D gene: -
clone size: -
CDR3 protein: CASSLDVLPAMGYTF
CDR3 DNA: TGTGCCAGCAGCTTAGATGTCCTACCAGCGATGGGCTACACCTTC

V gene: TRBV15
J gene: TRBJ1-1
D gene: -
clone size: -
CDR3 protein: CATSSPRGGSGNTEAFF
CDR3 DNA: TGTGCCACCAGCAGTCCACGGGGGGGTAGTGGGAACACTGAAGCTTTCTTT

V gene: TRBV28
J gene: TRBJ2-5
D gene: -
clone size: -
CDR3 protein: CASSLNPVTGLETQYF
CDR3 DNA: TGTGCCAGCAGTTTAAACCCCGTCACAGGGCTAGAGACCCAGTACTTC

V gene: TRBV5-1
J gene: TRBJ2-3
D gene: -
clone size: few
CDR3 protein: CASSLGRGASTDTQYF
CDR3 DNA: TGCGCCAGCAGCTTGGGTCGCGGGGCATCCACAGATACGCAGTATTTT

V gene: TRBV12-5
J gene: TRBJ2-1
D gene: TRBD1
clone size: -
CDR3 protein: CASGADRVLEQFF
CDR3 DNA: TGTGCTAGTGGTGCAGACAGGGTCTTAGAGCAGTTCTTC

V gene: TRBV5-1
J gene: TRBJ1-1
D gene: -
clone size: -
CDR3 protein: CASSLFDSYTEAFF
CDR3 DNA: TGCGCCAGCAGCTTGTTCGACTCCTACACTGAAGCTTTCTTT

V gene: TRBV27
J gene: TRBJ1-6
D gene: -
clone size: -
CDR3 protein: CASSKPRGALHF
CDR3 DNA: TGTGCCAGCAGTAAACCTCGCGGGGCCCTCCACTTT

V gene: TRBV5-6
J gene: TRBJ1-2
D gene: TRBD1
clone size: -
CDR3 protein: CASSLSGQGGYGYTF
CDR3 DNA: TGTGCCAGCAGCTTGAGTGGACAGGGGGGCTATGGCTACACCTTC

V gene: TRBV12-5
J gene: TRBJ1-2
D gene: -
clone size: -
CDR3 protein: CASGFGGNGGYTF
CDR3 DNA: TGTGCTAGTGGTTTCGGCGGGAATGGTGGCTACACCTTC

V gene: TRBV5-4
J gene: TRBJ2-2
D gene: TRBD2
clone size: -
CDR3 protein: CASGTGGWTGELFF
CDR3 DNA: TGTGCCAGCGGAACGGGAGGGTGGACCGGGGAGCTGTTTTTT

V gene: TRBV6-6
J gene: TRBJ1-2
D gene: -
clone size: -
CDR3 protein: CASLVNYGYTF
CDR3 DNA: TGTGCCAGCCTAGTTAACTATGGCTACACCTTC

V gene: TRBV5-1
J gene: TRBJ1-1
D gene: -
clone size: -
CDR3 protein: CASSLDSIGEAFF
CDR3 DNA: TGCGCCAGCAGCTTAGACAGTATCGGCGAAGCTTTCTTT

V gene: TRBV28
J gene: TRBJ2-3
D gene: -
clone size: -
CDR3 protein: CASSLRQPTTQYF
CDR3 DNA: TGTGCCAGCAGTTTACGACAACCGACTACGCAGTATTTT

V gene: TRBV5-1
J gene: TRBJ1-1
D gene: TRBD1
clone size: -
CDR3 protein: CASSLGGGEVNTEAFF
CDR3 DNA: TGCGCCAGCAGCTTAGGGGGCGGGGAAGTGAACACTGAAGCTTTCTTT

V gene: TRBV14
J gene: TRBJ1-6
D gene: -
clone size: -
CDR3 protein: CASKVSWESNSPLHF
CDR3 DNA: TGTGCCAGCAAGGTTTCCTGGGAGAGCAATTCACCCCTCCACTTT

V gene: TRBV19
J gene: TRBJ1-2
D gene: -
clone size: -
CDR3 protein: CASSISPNYGYTF
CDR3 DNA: TGTGCCAGTAGTATCTCCCCGAACTATGGCTACACCTTC

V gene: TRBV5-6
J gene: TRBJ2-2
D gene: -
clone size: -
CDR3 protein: CASSLSGNTGELFF
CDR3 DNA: TGTGCCAGCAGCTTGTCAGGGAACACCGGGGAGCTGTTTTTT

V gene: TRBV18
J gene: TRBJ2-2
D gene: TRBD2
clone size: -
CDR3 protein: CASSPAGLAGANTGELFF
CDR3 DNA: TGTGCCAGCTCACCCGCAGGACTAGCGGGAGCCAACACCGGGGAGCTGTTTTTT

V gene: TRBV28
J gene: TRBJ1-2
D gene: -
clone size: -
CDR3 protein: CASSPGGAHYGYTF
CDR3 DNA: TGTGCCAGCAGCCCGGGCGGGGCTCACTATGGCTACACCTTC

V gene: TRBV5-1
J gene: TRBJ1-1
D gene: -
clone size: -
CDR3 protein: CASSLAGGEVNTEAFF
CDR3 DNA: TGCGCCAGCAGCTTGGCGGGGGGAGAAGTGAACACTGAAGCTTTCTTT

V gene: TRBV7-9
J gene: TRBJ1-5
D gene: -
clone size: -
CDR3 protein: CASRENSNQPQHF
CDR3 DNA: TGTGCCAGCAGGGAGAACAGCAATCAGCCCCAGCATTTT

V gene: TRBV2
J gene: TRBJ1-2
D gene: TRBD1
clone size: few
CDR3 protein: CASSETQGAGPASGYTF
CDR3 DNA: TGTGCCAGCAGTGAAACACAGGGGGCAGGGCCGGCGAGTGGCTACACCTTC

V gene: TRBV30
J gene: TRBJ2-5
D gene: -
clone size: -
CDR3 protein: CAWSARTAILETQYF
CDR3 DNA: TGTGCCTGGAGCGCCCGGACAGCCATTCTAGAGACCCAGTACTTC

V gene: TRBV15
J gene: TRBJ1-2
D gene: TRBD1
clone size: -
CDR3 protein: CATSRNFGTGEIYGYTF
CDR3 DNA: TGTGCCACCAGCAGAAATTTTGGGACAGGGGAGATCTATGGCTACACCTTC

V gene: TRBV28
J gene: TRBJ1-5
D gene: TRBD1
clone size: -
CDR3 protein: CASSTPFQPGQVGNQPQHF
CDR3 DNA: TGTGCCAGCAGTACCCCCTTTCAACCGGGACAGGTGGGAAATCAGCCCCAGCATTTT

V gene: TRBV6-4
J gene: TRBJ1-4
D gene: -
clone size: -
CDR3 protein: CASGGGRRSANEKLFF
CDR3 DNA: TGTGCCAGCGGCGGGGGGCGCAGGTCAGCTAATGAAAAACTGTTTTTT

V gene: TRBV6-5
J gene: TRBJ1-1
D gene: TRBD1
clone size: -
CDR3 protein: CATYRDRNTEAFF
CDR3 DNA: TGTGCCACCTACCGGGACAGGAACACTGAAGCTTTCTTT

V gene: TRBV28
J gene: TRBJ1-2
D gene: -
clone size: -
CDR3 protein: CASSGPSGQLFYGYTF
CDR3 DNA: TGTGCCAGCAGTGGGCCGAGTGGGCAGCTCTTCTATGGCTACACCTTC

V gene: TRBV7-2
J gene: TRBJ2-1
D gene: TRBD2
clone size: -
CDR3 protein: CASSLTSGGASYNEQFF
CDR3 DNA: TGTGCCAGCAGCTTGACTAGCGGGGGGGCCTCCTACAATGAGCAGTTCTTC

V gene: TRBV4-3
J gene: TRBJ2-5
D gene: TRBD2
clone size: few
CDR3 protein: CASSQRTSGGEEQETQYF
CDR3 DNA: TGCGCCAGCAGCCAGAGGACTAGCGGGGGAGAGGAACAAGAGACCCAGTACTTC

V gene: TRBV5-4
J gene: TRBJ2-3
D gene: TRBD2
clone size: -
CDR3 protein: CASSFRRESNTQYF
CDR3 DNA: TGTGCCAGCAGCTTTAGGCGGGAGTCGAATACGCAGTATTTT

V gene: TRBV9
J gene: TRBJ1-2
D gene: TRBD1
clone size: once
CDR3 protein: CASSVGGQTNYGYTF
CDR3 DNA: TGTGCCAGCAGCGTAGGGGGACAGACTAACTATGGCTACACCTTC

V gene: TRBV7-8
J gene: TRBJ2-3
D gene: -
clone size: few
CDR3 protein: CASSLEGTIRGDTQYF
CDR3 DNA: TGTGCCAGCAGCTTGGAGGGAACTATTCGCGGAGATACGCAGTATTTT

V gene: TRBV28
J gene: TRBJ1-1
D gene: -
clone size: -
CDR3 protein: CASSFNSGVKTEAFF
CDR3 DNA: TGTGCCAGCAGTTTTAATTCAGGGGTGAAAACTGAAGCTTTCTTT

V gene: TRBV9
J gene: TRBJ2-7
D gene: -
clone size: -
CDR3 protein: CASKGQETAPYEQYF
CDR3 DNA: TGTGCCAGCAAGGGGCAAGAGACGGCCCCCTACGAGCAGTACTTC

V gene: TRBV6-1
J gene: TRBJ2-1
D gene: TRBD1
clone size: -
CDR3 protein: CARNRDRASGEQFF
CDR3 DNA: TGTGCCAGAAACCGGGACAGGGCCTCTGGTGAGCAGTTCTTC

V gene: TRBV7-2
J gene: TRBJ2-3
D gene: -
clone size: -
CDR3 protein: CASSPRVIFTDTQYF
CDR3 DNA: TGTGCCAGCAGCCCACGCGTAATATTCACAGATACGCAGTATTTT

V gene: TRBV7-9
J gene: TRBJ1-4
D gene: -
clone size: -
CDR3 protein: CASSLDRRATNEKLFF
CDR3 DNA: TGTGCCAGCAGCTTAGACAGGAGAGCAACTAATGAAAAACTGTTTTTT

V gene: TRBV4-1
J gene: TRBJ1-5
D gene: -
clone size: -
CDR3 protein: CASSQDRGEDQPQHF
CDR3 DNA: TGCGCCAGCAGCCAAGATAGAGGGGAGGATCAGCCCCAGCATTTT

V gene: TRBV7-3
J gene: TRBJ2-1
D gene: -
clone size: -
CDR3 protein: CASSWGLYNEQFF
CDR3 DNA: TGTGCCAGCAGCTGGGGCCTCTACAATGAGCAGTTCTTC

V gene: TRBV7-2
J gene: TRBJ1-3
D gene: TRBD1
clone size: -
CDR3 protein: CASSPRTGASNTIYF
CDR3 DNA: TGTGCCAGCAGCCCTAGGACAGGGGCTAGCAACACCATATATTTT

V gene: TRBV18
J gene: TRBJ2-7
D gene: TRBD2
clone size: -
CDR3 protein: CASSPGLAGSYEQYF
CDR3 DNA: TGTGCCAGCTCACCAGGCCTAGCGGGATCCTACGAGCAGTACTTC

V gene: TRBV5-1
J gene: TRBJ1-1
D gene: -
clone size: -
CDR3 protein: CASSFGGLAEAFF
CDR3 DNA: TGCGCCAGCAGCTTTGGGGGCTTGGCTGAAGCTTTCTTT

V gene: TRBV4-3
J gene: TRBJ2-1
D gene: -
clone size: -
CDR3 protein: CASSPAARGNEQFF
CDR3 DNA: TGCGCCAGCAGCCCCGCGGCGAGAGGCAATGAGCAGTTCTTC

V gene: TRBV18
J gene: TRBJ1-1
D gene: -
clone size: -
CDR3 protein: CASSRDIMQNTEAFF
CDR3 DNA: TGTGCCAGCTCACGAGACATAATGCAGAACACTGAAGCTTTCTTT

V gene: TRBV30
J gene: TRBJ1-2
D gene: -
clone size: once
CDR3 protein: CAWMRPRPYGYTF
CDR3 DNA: TGTGCCTGGATGAGGCCGCGACCCTATGGCTACACCTTC